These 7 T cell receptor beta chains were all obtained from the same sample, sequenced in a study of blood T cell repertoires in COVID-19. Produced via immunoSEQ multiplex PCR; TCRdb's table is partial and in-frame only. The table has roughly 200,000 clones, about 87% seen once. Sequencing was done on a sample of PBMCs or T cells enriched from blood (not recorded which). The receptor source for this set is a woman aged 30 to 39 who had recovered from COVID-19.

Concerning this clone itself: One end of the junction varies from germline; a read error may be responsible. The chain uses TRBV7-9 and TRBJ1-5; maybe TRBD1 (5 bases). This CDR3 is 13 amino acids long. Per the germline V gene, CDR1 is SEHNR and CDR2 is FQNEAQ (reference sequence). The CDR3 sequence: CASTLEGNQPQHF. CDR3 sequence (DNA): TGTGCCAGCACCTTAGAGGGGAATCAGCCCCAGCATTTT.

CDR3 sequence: CASSTPTTGKTEAFF. The CDR3 DNA reads as TGTGCCAGCAGTACCCCGACGACAGGGAAGACTGAAGCTTTCTTT. The chain carries TRBV2 and TRBJ1-1, with TRBD1 matching over 7 bases. V trimming: 5 bases; J trimming: 5 bases; junction bases outside the gene matches: 11. This CDR3 is 15 amino acids long. Germline CDR1 SNHLY, CDR2 FYNNEI.

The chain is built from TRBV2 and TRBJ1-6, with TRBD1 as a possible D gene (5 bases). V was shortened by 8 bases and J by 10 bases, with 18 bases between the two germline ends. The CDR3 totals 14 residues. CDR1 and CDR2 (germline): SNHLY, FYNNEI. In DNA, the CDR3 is TGTGCCAGCCGACCCAACAGCAGGGTATCACCCCTCCACTTT. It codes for CASRPNSRVSPLHF.

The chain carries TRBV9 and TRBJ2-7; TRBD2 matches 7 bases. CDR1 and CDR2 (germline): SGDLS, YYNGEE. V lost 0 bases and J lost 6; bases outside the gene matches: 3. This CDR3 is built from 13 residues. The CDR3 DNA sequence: TGTGCCAGCAGCGTAGGCGGGGGTGGCGAGCAGTACTTC. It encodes CASSVGGGGEQYF.

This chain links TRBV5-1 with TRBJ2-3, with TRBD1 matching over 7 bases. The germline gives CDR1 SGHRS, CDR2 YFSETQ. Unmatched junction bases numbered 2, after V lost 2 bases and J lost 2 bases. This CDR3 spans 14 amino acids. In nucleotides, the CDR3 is TGCGCCAGCAGCTTTGACAGGGACACAGATACGCAGTATTTT. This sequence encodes CASSFDRDTDTQYF.

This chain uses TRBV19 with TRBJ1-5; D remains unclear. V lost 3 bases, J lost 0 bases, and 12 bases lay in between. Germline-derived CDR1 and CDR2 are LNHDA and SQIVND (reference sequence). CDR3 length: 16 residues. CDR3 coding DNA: TGTGCCAGTAGTATTAGCGGACCGAATAGCAATCAGCCCCAGCATTTT. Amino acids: CASSISGPNSNQPQHF.

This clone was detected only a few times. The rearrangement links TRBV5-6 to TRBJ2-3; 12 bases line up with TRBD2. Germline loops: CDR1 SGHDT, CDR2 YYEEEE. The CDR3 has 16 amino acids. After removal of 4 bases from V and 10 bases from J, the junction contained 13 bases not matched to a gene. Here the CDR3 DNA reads TGTGCCAGCAGCCCTGGACTAGCGGGGACAACGACTCCGCAGTATTTT. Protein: CASSPGLAGTTTPQYF.